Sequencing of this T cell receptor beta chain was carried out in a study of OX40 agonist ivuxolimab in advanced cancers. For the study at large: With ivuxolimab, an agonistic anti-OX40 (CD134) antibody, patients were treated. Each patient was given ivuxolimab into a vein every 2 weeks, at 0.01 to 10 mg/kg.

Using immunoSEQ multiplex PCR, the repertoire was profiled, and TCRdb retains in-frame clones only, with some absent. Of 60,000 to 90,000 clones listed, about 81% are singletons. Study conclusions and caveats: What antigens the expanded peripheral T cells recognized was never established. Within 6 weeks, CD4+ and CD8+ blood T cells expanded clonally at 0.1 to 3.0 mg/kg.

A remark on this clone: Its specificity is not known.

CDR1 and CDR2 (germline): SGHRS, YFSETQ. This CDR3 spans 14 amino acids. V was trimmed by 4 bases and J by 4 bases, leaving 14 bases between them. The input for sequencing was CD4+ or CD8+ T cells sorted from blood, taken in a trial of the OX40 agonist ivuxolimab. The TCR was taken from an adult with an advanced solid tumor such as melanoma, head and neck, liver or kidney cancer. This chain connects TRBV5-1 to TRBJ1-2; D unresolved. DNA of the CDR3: TGCGCCAGCAGCGCATCCCTAGGATCCTATGGCTACACCTTC. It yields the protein CASSASLGSYGYTF. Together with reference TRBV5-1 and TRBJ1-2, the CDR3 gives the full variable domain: KAGVTQTPRYLIKTRGQQVTLSCSPISGHRSVSWYQQTPGQGLQFLFEYFSETQRNKGNFPGRFSGRQFSNSRSEMNVSTLELGDSALYLCASSASLGSYGYTFGSGTRLTVV.